This is a list of T cell receptor beta chains from one sample in a study of response to subunit inactivated influenza vaccine. Via MiXCR, TCRdb re-called the RT-PCR reads, giving one row per CDR3 protein. The sample lists some 850,000 distinct CDR3 sequences; roughly 20% were seen once. The sample here was PBMCs from blood, taken 5 days after vaccination. The receptors stem from a man aged 50 to 60 who received an inactivated influenza vaccine. CDR3s include the opening cysteine and the closing phenylalanine or tryptophan. Fields, in order: V gene, J gene, clone size, D gene, CDR3 protein, CDR3 DNA. A D gene is named only where the DNA matches it firmly. The size of a clone is reported for some rows only, either as once, few or many, or as a class for expanded clones.

>TRBV4-2|TRBJ1-2|few|-
CASSQRRARKSSYGYTF
TGTGCCAGCAGCCAGCGCCGGGCCCGAAAAAGTTCCTATGGCTACACCTTC
>TRBV7-2|TRBJ2-7|-|-
CASSLEVRTYEQYF
TGTGCCAGCAGCTTAGAGGTCAGGACCTACGAGCAGTACTTC
>TRBV29-1|TRBJ1-2|few|-
CSVELGGGGYTF
TGCAGCGTTGAGTTAGGGGGAGGAGGCTACACCTTC
>TRBV6-1|TRBJ1-1|-|-
CASSQRRANTEAFF
TGTGCCAGCAGCCAACGGCGGGCGAACACTGAAGCTTTCTTT
>TRBV7-2|TRBJ2-1|many|-
CASSLGTLNEQFF
TGTGCCAGCAGCTTAGGGACATTAAATGAGCAGTTCTTC
>TRBV6-1|TRBJ1-2|-|TRBD1
CASRTTGGSSYGYTF
TGTGCCAGCAGAACGACAGGGGGCTCTAGCTATGGCTACACCTTC
>TRBV6-5|TRBJ2-7|many|-
CASSTWNEQYF
TGTGCCAGCAGTACCTGGAACGAGCAGTACTTC
>TRBV7-2|TRBJ2-2|few|-
CASSLVPRGTGELFF
TGTGCCAGCAGCTTAGTCCCCAGGGGCACCGGGGAGCTGTTTTTT
>TRBV5-1|TRBJ1-2|-|TRBD1
CASSLEGDRGYGYTF
TGCGCCAGCAGTCTCGAAGGGGACAGGGGATATGGCTACACCTTC
>TRBV7-6|TRBJ2-7|once|TRBD1
CASTPGGRNSYEQYF
TGTGCCAGCACCCCAGGGGGTAGAAACTCCTACGAGCAGTACTTC
>TRBV29-1|TRBJ1-2|-|-
CSVVQEGYTF
TGCAGCGTTGTTCAGGAAGGCTACACCTTC
>TRBV5-5|TRBJ2-1|few|TRBD2
CASSLGWRGGLEEQFF
TGTGCCAGCAGCTTGGGGTGGCGGGGGGGCCTAGAGGAGCAGTTCTTC
>TRBV20-1|TRBJ1-6|-|-
CSARDPIRSGGSPLHF
TGCAGTGCTAGAGATCCAATCCGCTCAGGTGGTTCACCCCTCCACTTT
>TRBV5-1|TRBJ2-6|few|TRBD2
CASSTTSGPSGANVLTF
TGCGCCAGCAGTACGACTAGCGGCCCGTCTGGGGCCAACGTCCTGACTTTC
>TRBV3-1|TRBJ2-5|-|TRBD2
CASTSGGRSETQYF
TGTGCCAGCACAAGCGGGGGGCGGTCAGAGACCCAGTACTTC
>TRBV12-3/TRBV12-4|TRBJ2-2|-|-
CASSPLEVGTGELFF
TGTGCCAGCAGTCCACTCGAAGTGGGCACCGGGGAGCTGTTTTTT
>TRBV20-1|TRBJ2-2|many|-
CSARGPYSGELFF
TGCAGTGCTAGAGGTCCCTATTCCGGGGAGCTGTTTTTT
>TRBV6-1|TRBJ1-2|-|-
CASRPTGGATYGYTF
TGTGCCAGCAGACCGACGGGGGGCGCGACCTATGGCTACACCTTC
>TRBV11-2|TRBJ2-2|-|TRBD1
CASIWGTGGMGELFF
TGTGCCAGCATCTGGGGTACAGGGGGAATGGGGGAGCTGTTTTTT
>TRBV28|TRBJ1-5|-|-
CASSPLASNQPQHF
TGTGCCAGCAGTCCCTTAGCGAGCAATCAGCCCCAGCATTTT
>TRBV7-2|TRBJ2-7|-|TRBD2
CASSASGGAYEQYF
TGTGCCAGCAGCGCGAGCGGGGGGGCCTACGAGCAGTACTTC
>TRBV4-3|TRBJ1-3|-|-
CASSRNRDGMGNTIYF
TGCGCCAGCAGCCGTAACCGGGACGGCATGGGAAACACCATATATTTT
>TRBV7-9|TRBJ1-2|-|-
CASSSNRDGYTF
TGTGCCAGCAGCTCTAACAGGGATGGCTACACCTTC
>TRBV29-1|TRBJ2-3|many|-
CSVEGGPSTDTQYF
TGCAGCGTTGAGGGGGGGCCTAGCACAGATACGCAGTATTTT
>TRBV4-2|TRBJ2-2|-|-
CASSQEVGGNTGELFF
TGTGCCAGCAGCCAAGAGGTGGGGGGTAACACCGGGGAGCTGTTTTTT
>TRBV4-2|TRBJ2-7|few|-
CASSQEGIFSSYEQYF
TGTGCCAGCAGCCAAGAGGGCATATTTAGCTCCTACGAGCAGTACTTC
>TRBV20-1|TRBJ2-7|-|-
CSARRGRIYEQYF
TGCAGTGCCCGCAGAGGGCGCATCTACGAGCAGTACTTC
>TRBV4-3|TRBJ1-1|-|-
CASSQEPGFSEAFF
TGCGCCAGCAGCCAAGAACCGGGTTTCTCTGAAGCTTTCTTT
>TRBV7-2|TRBJ2-7|few|-
CASSLGRDIFEQYF
TGTGCCAGCAGCTTAGGAAGGGATATATTCGAGCAGTACTTC
>TRBV7-6|TRBJ1-1|few|-
CASSAGGLVGNTEAFF
TGTGCCAGCAGCGCGGGGGGCCTTGTCGGGAACACTGAAGCTTTCTTT
>TRBV10-3|TRBJ1-2|-|TRBD1
CAISGNRDRGTYGYTF
TGTGCCATCAGTGGAAATAGGGACAGGGGGACCTATGGCTACACCTTC
>TRBV4-3|TRBJ2-1|many|TRBD2
CASSQVGTGGAYNEQFF
TGCGCCAGCAGCCAAGTCGGAACGGGGGGGGCATACAATGAGCAGTTCTTC
>TRBV24-1|TRBJ2-5|few|-
CATSETGFGETQYF
TGTGCCACCAGTGAAACAGGGTTTGGAGAGACCCAGTACTTC
>TRBV20-1|TRBJ2-5|-|-
CSARDAGPQGPSPQETQYF
TGCAGTGCTAGAGACGCCGGGCCTCAGGGACCCTCCCCCCAAGAGACCCAGTACTTC
>TRBV12-3/TRBV12-4|TRBJ2-2|many|-
CASRQTGFNTGELFF
TGTGCCAGCAGACAAACAGGATTCAACACCGGGGAGCTGTTTTTT